This record looks at one T cell receptor beta chain sequence and its context. Its antigen is unknown. The data were taken from a study of T-cell memory formation after mild COVID-19. Study findings and constraints: For contracting clones, CD4+ ones sat mainly in CM and EM, CD8+ in EMRA. That cross-reactive memory joined was suggested by some responding clones appearing in pre-infection memory.

TCR alpha and TCR beta cDNA libraries carrying sample barcodes and UMIs were produced by 5'RACE using constant-segment primers. TCRdb re-derived calls from the 5' RACE reads in MiXCR, one entry per CDR3 protein. Of 200,000 to 250,000 distinct CDR3 sequences listed, over 9% are singletons. The CDR3 contains 15 residues. V lost 5 bases to trimming and J lost 2 bases, with 15 bases between them. CDR1 and CDR2 from the germline V gene are MDHEN and SYDVKM. The receptor's source is a man aged 18 to 30 who had mild COVID-19 (a few samples of this study predate the infection). Cell type and time point are not known. The V and J genes are TRBV28 and TRBJ2-5, with D possibly called TRBD1 or TRBD2 (5 bases each). The sequencing input was PBMCs or a T cell subset sorted from them (not recorded which). The CDR3 DNA is TGTGCCAGCAGTGGGCGAGGGGCAGCTCAAGAGACCCAGTACTTC. This encodes CASSGRGAAQETQYF.